The clone carrying this T cell receptor beta chain was seen repeatedly, ten times or more. Its antigen is as yet unknown. One end of the junction varies from germline; a read error may be responsible. This sample was included in a study of blood T cells in healthy people across ages. Points from the study as a whole: The study found more naive CD4+ cells and higher diversity in long-lived than aged donors. Observed TCR beta diversity per million T cells went down as age went up. This fall followed a roughly linear course with age.

The authors ran a second PCR of about 6 to 11 cycles using a sample-barcoded 5' primer and a J-beta primer mix. MiXCR, applied by TCRdb to the 5' RACE reads, yields one record per CDR3 protein. This table has approximately 810,000 distinct CDR3 sequences, less than 35% appearing once. The CDR3 sequence is 15 residues long. Germline CDR1 is SGHRS and CDR2 is YFSETQ. Each sample yielded at least 6 million isolated PBMCs. Extracted total RNA amounted to at least 5.5 micrograms for each sample. This sequence joins TRBV5-1 and TRBJ2-5; 8 positions match TRBD1. Sequenced material: blood. The source is a woman of 80 years or more in good health. The CDR3 DNA reads as TGTGCCAGCAGCTCAGGGCAGGGGGCGCGGGAGACCCAGTACTTC. It yields the protein CASSSGQGARETQYF.